This T cell receptor beta chain is drawn from a study of Ad26.COV2.S vaccination and SARS-CoV-2 variants. Overall study: Donor got 5x10^10 or 1x10^11 viral particles of Ad26.COV2.S.

Treatment: around 19 received Ad26.COV2.S at low or high dose, single or two shots; roughly 5 received placebo; per-sample allocation not given. Collection of the samples took place on day 63 after the first injection of vaccine or placebo. Study-wide points: Total responses of T cells may have been underestimated by the analyses of TCR breadth and depth. Non-spike TCR breadth was similar in vaccine and placebo recipients.

There are a few counts of this clone. As yet, its antigen is unknown. The data were produced by immunoSEQ multiplex PCR, yet TCRdb's version contains in-frame clones alone and is incomplete. This table has hundreds of thousands of clones, about 89% appearing once. Germline CDR1 SGDLS, CDR2 YYNGEE. The CDR3 totals 13 residues. The V gene end was trimmed by 5 bases and the J gene end by 0 bases; junction bases not matched to a gene: 1. This receptor was obtained from a person between 18 and 60 years old who received the Ad26.COV2.S COVID-19 vaccine or a placebo. V gene TRBV9 combines with J gene TRBJ1-1; 7 positions match TRBD1. The specimen was peripheral blood, collected in a trial of Ad26.COV2.S vaccine versus placebo. CDR3 loop: CASSQGVNTEAFF. CDR3 DNA sequence: TGTGCCAGCAGTCAGGGGGTGAACACTGAAGCTTTCTTT.